Listed below are T cell receptor beta chains from one sample, sequenced in a study of T cell responses to AZD1222 COVID-19 vaccine. The method was immunoSEQ multiplex PCR; TCRdb's version includes in-frame clones alone and lacks a portion of them. Here the sample spans around 150,000 clones, about 95% being singletons. This material consisted of peripheral blood, taken on day 0 of AZD1222 vaccination. These receptors all stem from an adult in good health. CDR3s include the opening cysteine and the closing phenylalanine or tryptophan. The order of the fields is clone size, V gene, J gene, D gene, CDR3 length, CDR3 DNA, CDR3 protein. The D gene is left open where the match is weak. Some rows mark clone size as missing; the rest say once, few, many or name a class of expanded clone.

size: .
V: TRBV4-1
J: TRBJ1-6
D: TRBD1
length: 16
DNA: TGCGCCAGCAGCCAGAACCCGGGACAGTATAATTCACCCCTCCACTTT
CDR3: CASSQNPGQYNSPLHF

size: .
V: TRBV28
J: TRBJ1-5
D: TRBD1
length: 16
DNA: TGTGCCAGCAGTCCGTTTGGGACAGGACTCAATCAGCCCCAGCATTTT
CDR3: CASSPFGTGLNQPQHF

size: .
V: TRBV4-1
J: TRBJ1-6
D: TRBD1
length: 17
DNA: TGCGCCAGCAGCCAAGGGACAGGGGGTACCGAATATTCACCCCTCCACTTT
CDR3: CASSQGTGGTEYSPLHF

size: .
V: TRBV11-2
J: TRBJ2-5
D: .
length: 14
DNA: TGTGCCAGCAGTCCTCACGGACAGCAAGAGACCCAGTACTTC
CDR3: CASSPHGQQETQYF

size: .
V: TRBV2
J: TRBJ1-2
D: TRBD1
length: 12
DNA: TGTGCCAGCAGAACAGGGGTAGGTGGCTACACCTTC
CDR3: CASRTGVGGYTF

size: .
V: TRBV24-1
J: TRBJ2-2
D: TRBD1
length: 15
DNA: TGTGCCACCAGGGCCGACAGGGAAAACACCGGGGAGCTGTTTTTT
CDR3: CATRADRENTGELFF

size: .
V: TRBV7-8
J: TRBJ2-2
D: TRBD2
length: 20
DNA: TGTGCCAGCAGTCGAATCGCCGGACTAGCGGGCCCTTACAAAACCGGGGAGCTGTTTTTT
CDR3: CASSRIAGLAGPYKTGELFF

size: .
V: TRBV10-1
J: TRBJ1-2
D: .
length: 16
DNA: TGCGCCTCCTTCCCCCCGGTACAGGAACGCGCCTATGGCTACACCTTC
CDR3: CASFPPVQERAYGYTF

size: .
V: TRBV19
J: TRBJ2-3
D: .
length: 13
DNA: TGTGCCAGTAGTATTCCCCGCACAGATACGCAGTATTTT
CDR3: CASSIPRTDTQYF

size: .
V: TRBV7-9
J: TRBJ1-1
D: .
length: 14
DNA: TGTGCCAGCAGCAAGGGCCGGGTTAACACTGAAGCTTTCTTT
CDR3: CASSKGRVNTEAFF

size: .
V: TRBV4-1
J: TRBJ1-2
D: .
length: 15
DNA: TGCGCCAGCAGCCAAGCGGGACGGGGGAACTATGGCTACACCTTC
CDR3: CASSQAGRGNYGYTF

size: .
V: TRBV11-2
J: TRBJ2-1
D: TRBD1
length: 16
DNA: TGTGCCAGCAGCTTAGGGGGGACAGGGGGCGGCAATGAGCAGTTCTTC
CDR3: CASSLGGTGGGNEQFF

size: once
V: TRBV7-6
J: TRBJ1-3
D: .
length: 16
DNA: TGTGCCAGCAGCCCGTGGGTAGGGGACACTGGAAACACCATATATTTT
CDR3: CASSPWVGDTGNTIYF

size: .
V: TRBV18
J: TRBJ1-5
D: .
length: 15
DNA: TGTGCCAGCTCACCAGAGGTTGGGGGAAATCAGCCCCAGCATTTT
CDR3: CASSPEVGGNQPQHF

size: .
V: TRBV9
J: TRBJ1-4
D: .
length: 15
DNA: TGTGCCAGCAGCGATACCGGGCGCAGTAATGAAAAACTGTTTTTT
CDR3: CASSDTGRSNEKLFF

size: .
V: TRBV6-2/TRBV6-3
J: TRBJ1-1
D: .
length: 16
DNA: TGTGCCAGCAGTTACCAGTTGAGGCAGCTGAACACTGAAGCTTTCTTT
CDR3: CASSYQLRQLNTEAFF

size: .
V: TRBV7-2
J: TRBJ2-1
D: .
length: 13
DNA: TGTGCCAGCAGCTTCAGCTCCTACAATGAGCAGTTCTTC
CDR3: CASSFSSYNEQFF

size: .
V: TRBV12-5
J: TRBJ1-1
D: .
length: 14
DNA: TGTGCTAGTGGGCCCACACTCCCGGGCACTGAAGCTTTCTTT
CDR3: CASGPTLPGTEAFF

size: .
V: TRBV5-6
J: TRBJ1-2
D: .
length: 13
DNA: TGTGCCAGCAGCTTTGAGGGGCCTACTGGGTACACCTTC
CDR3: CASSFEGPTGYTF

size: .
V: TRBV27
J: TRBJ1-2
D: TRBD1
length: 15
DNA: TGTGCCAGCGGATTCGGGACAGGCGATAACTATGGCTACACCTTC
CDR3: CASGFGTGDNYGYTF

size: once
V: TRBV25-1
J: TRBJ2-5
D: .
length: 17
DNA: TGTGCCAGCAGTGACGCTCCCGGGACGCTATATCGAGAGACCCAGTACTTC
CDR3: CASSDAPGTLYRETQYF

size: .
V: TRBV2
J: TRBJ1-1
D: TRBD1
length: 15
DNA: TGTGCCAGCAGTGAAAACAGGGGGCCAGCCACTGAAGCTTTCTTT
CDR3: CASSENRGPATEAFF

size: .
V: TRBV5-4
J: TRBJ2-3
D: .
length: 14
DNA: TGTGCCAGCAGCTTGGAGTTTCCCACAGATACGCAGTATTTT
CDR3: CASSLEFPTDTQYF

size: .
V: TRBV7-2
J: TRBJ2-1
D: .
length: 15
DNA: TGTGCCAGCAGCTTAGGAGGGCGTCTATTCGGTGAGCAGTTCTTC
CDR3: CASSLGGRLFGEQFF

size: .
V: TRBV29-1
J: TRBJ2-1
D: .
length: 13
DNA: TGCAGCGACCAAATGGGGCCCTACAATGAGCAGTTCTTC
CDR3: CSDQMGPYNEQFF

size: .
V: TRBV28
J: TRBJ1-1
D: .
length: 13
DNA: TGTGCCAGCAGTTTCGAAGGGATCACTGAAGCTTTCTTT
CDR3: CASSFEGITEAFF

size: .
V: TRBV4-1
J: TRBJ1-2
D: TRBD1
length: 17
DNA: TGCGCCAGCAGCCAAGGTGAGGGACAGGAAGTAAACTATGGCTACACCTTC
CDR3: CASSQGEGQEVNYGYTF

size: .
V: TRBV30
J: TRBJ2-3
D: .
length: 14
DNA: TGTGCCTGGGCGAGGGGGATTAGCACAGATACGCAGTATTTT
CDR3: CAWARGISTDTQYF

size: once
V: TRBV19
J: TRBJ1-4
D: .
length: 15
DNA: TGTGCCAGTAGTATACCCCGGGACGGAAATGAAAAACTGTTTTTT
CDR3: CASSIPRDGNEKLFF

size: once
V: TRBV18
J: TRBJ1-2
D: .
length: 17
DNA: TGTGCCAGCTCACCACTGGAGGGCGGGACGGCTATGGGAGGCTACACCTTC
CDR3: CASSPLEGGTAMGGYTF

size: .
V: TRBV7-8
J: TRBJ1-5
D: .
length: 16
DNA: TGTGCCAGCAGCTTAGGTTCGGGCAGAAGCAATCAGCCCCAGCATTTT
CDR3: CASSLGSGRSNQPQHF

size: .
V: TRBV6-2/TRBV6-3
J: TRBJ2-1
D: TRBD2
length: 15
DNA: TGTGCCAGCGGCCATAGCGGGGGGGCCTACAATGAGCAGTTCTTC
CDR3: CASGHSGGAYNEQFF

size: .
V: TRBV10-3
J: TRBJ2-5
D: TRBD2
length: 17
DNA: TGTGCCATCAGCCTCCACGACGGGACTACGTCGGGAGAGACCCAGTACTTC
CDR3: CAISLHDGTTSGETQYF

size: .
V: TRBV27
J: TRBJ2-1
D: TRBD2
length: 15
DNA: TGTGCCAGCAGTTTGGGGACTAGCGGTATTAATGAGCAGTTCTTC
CDR3: CASSLGTSGINEQFF

size: .
V: TRBV5-6
J: TRBJ2-5
D: .
length: 13
DNA: TGTGCCAGCAGCGATCAGAATGCGGAGACCCAGTACTTC
CDR3: CASSDQNAETQYF

size: .
V: TRBV19
J: TRBJ1-2
D: .
length: 14
DNA: TGTGCCAGCAGCCCCCAGCAGCCGGTTTATGGCTACACCTTC
CDR3: CASSPQQPVYGYTF

size: .
V: TRBV28
J: TRBJ1-2
D: .
length: 14
DNA: TGTGCCACCTCGAGGAGGGATAGGTTCTATGGCTACACCTTC
CDR3: CATSRRDRFYGYTF

size: few
V: TRBV6-5
J: TRBJ2-6
D: .
length: 15
DNA: TGTGCCAGTGGAACAGGACCCTCTGGGGCCAACGTCCTGACTTTC
CDR3: CASGTGPSGANVLTF

size: many
V: TRBV15
J: TRBJ2-6
D: TRBD1
length: 18
DNA: TGTGCCACCAGCAGAGATAGGACAGGGGGCACTGGGGCCAACGTCCTGACTTTC
CDR3: CATSRDRTGGTGANVLTF

size: .
V: TRBV20-1
J: TRBJ1-1
D: .
length: 11
DNA: TGCAGTGCTCCTTCCACTGATGAAGCTTTCTTT
CDR3: CSAPSTDEAFF

size: .
V: TRBV15
J: TRBJ2-1
D: .
length: 16
DNA: TGTGCCACCAGCGGAGGGGGTCGGCGGGGGAACAATGAGCAGTTCTTC
CDR3: CATSGGGRRGNNEQFF

size: .
V: TRBV3-1/TRBV3-2
J: TRBJ1-2
D: .
length: 14
DNA: TGTGCCAGCAGCCCAAGAGGGACTCTCTATGGCTACACCTTC
CDR3: CASSPRGTLYGYTF

size: .
V: TRBV18
J: TRBJ1-1
D: .
length: 15
DNA: TGTGCCAGCTCATCAGACCGGGCCGTGAACACTGAAGCTTTCTTT
CDR3: CASSSDRAVNTEAFF

size: .
V: TRBV11-3
J: TRBJ1-2
D: .
length: 15
DNA: TGTGCCAGCAGCTTGGGGTCTGAGCAGCTCTATGGCTACACCTTC
CDR3: CASSLGSEQLYGYTF

size: once
V: TRBV7-8
J: TRBJ1-1
D: .
length: 15
DNA: TGTGCCAGCAGCTCGGGTTGGTGGGCGGGCACTGAAGCTTTCTTT
CDR3: CASSSGWWAGTEAFF

size: .
V: TRBV27
J: TRBJ2-3
D: .
length: 14
DNA: TGTGCCAGCAGGTTACTTAGCGGCACAGATACGCAGTATTTT
CDR3: CASRLLSGTDTQYF

size: .
V: TRBV6-2/TRBV6-3
J: TRBJ1-5
D: .
length: 12
DNA: TGTGCCAGCAGTTACCGCCGGGACACCCAGCATTTT
CDR3: CASSYRRDTQHF

size: .
V: TRBV29-1
J: TRBJ1-1
D: .
length: 14
DNA: TGCAGCGTTGAGAAGGGGGGTCTGGGCACTGAAGCTTTCTTT
CDR3: CSVEKGGLGTEAFF

size: .
V: TRBV19
J: TRBJ2-5
D: TRBD1
length: 16
DNA: TGTGCCAGTAGTATCCGGACAGGAGGAAACCAAGAGACCCAGTACTTC
CDR3: CASSIRTGGNQETQYF

size: .
V: TRBV2
J: TRBJ1-6
D: .
length: 15
DNA: TGTGCCAGCAGACATGACGGCCTCGTGGGTTCACCCCTCCACTTT
CDR3: CASRHDGLVGSPLHF